The 20 T cell receptor beta chains presented below share a single source sample, sequenced in a study of human T cells and chemical hapten exposure (dated by TCRdb to the early 2020s). The meaning of the sample's time point label: patch test 2, 6 weeks after DPC sensitization. Reading the label with the study, this specimen's treatment or condition is: therapeutic diphenylcyclopropenone sensitization with weekly scalp DPC. The library was produced with RACE. TCRdb shows the sequencer as NextSeq 500. Using fastp at Q25 and MiXCR, TCRdb reprocessed the public reads and kept productive beta chains. Duplicate CDR3 protein sequences are folded into a single record with the most common DNA and genes. In all, the sample holds 85,000 to 100,000 distinct CDR3 sequences, and approximately 10% of those were seen once. Over 2% of the sample comes from the top ten. The sequenced sample was whole blood, obtained in connection with sensitization to the hapten diphenylcyclopropenone (DPC). The source of these receptors is a middle-aged man with alopecia areata. Some clones in this sample may be carry-over from other donors' samples.

The V gene is TRBV3-2, the J gene TRBJ2-5; the table gives TRBD2 as D, unverified against the DNA. TRBV3-2 is a recognized pseudogene. This CDR3 has 17 residues. The CDR3 sequence: CASSLRTSGSWEETQYF. The CDR3 nucleotides read TGTGCCAGCAGCCTGCGGACTAGCGGGAGTTGGGAAGAGACCCAGTACTTC.

This clonotype was observed at least ten times. The chain employs TRBV7-9 and TRBJ2-3; tentatively, D is TRBD1 (6 bases). The CDR3 is 14 amino acids. CDR1 SEHNR and CDR2 FQNEAQ come from the germline V gene (reference sequence). V was shortened by 1 base and J by 8 bases, with 13 bases between the two germline ends. The CDR3 loop is CASSLGGPRRTQYF. The CDR3 DNA reads TGTGCCAGCAGCTTAGGGGGGCCACGGCGTACGCAGTATTTT.

This clonotype showed up just a few times. The J gene is TRBJ1-6, the V gene TRBV4-1; possibly TRBD1 for D (5 bases). Trimming took 0 bases from V and 5 from J, leaving 14 bases between them. The CDR3 consists of 17 residues. Germline V gene data show CDR1 as MGHRA and CDR2 as YSYEKL. The CDR3 protein is CASSQDMGGGNNSPLHF. CDR3 DNA: TGCGCCAGCAGCCAAGATATGGGGGGGGGGAATAATTCACCCCTCCACTTT.

There are a few counts of this clonotype. This sequence joins TRBV3-1 and TRBJ2-2; 10 positions match TRBD2. The V gene end was trimmed by 5 bases and the J gene end by 5 bases; junction bases not matched to a gene: 5. The CDR3 sequence is 15 residues long. The germline V gene encodes CDR1 LGHDT and CDR2 YNNKEL (reference sequence). CDR3 in DNA: TGTGCCAGCAGCACCCGGACTAGCGGAACCGGGGAGCTGTTTTTT. Translating it yields CASSTRTSGTGELFF.

This clonotype came up a few times. The chain recombines TRBV7-2 with TRBJ2-6; a weak D match, TRBD1 (6 bases). V lost 5 bases and J lost 3, with 17 bases in between. CDR1 and CDR2 (germline): SGHTA, FQGNSA. CDR3 length: 17 amino acids. Here the CDR3 DNA reads TGTGCCAGCAGCCCCCGGACAGCGCTAAGTGGGGCCAACGTCCTGACTTTC. Protein: CASSPRTALSGANVLTF. Full variable domain (rest looked up from reference TRBV7-2 and TRBJ2-6): GAGVSQSPSNKVTEKGKDVELRCDPISGHTALYWYRQSLGQGLEFLIYFQGNSAPDKSGLPSDRFSAERTGGSVSTLTIQRTQQEDSAVYLCASSPRTALSGANVLTFGAGSRLTVL.

This clonotype was picked up many times. The V call is TRBV7-3, the J call TRBJ2-2; D not resolved. The CDR3 totals 13 residues. V was shortened by 5 bases and J by 5 bases, with 9 bases between the two germline ends. Per the germline V gene, CDR1 is SGHTA and CDR2 is FQGTGA. The CDR3 region is CASSVRGTGELFF. CDR3 sequence (DNA): TGTGCCAGCAGCGTCCGCGGAACCGGGGAGCTGTTTTTT.

At least ten counts were recorded for this clonotype. The rearrangement uses TRBV3-1 and TRBJ2-3; TRBD1 might be the D (5 bases). V was clipped by 0 bases and J by 1 base, with 14 bases between them. CDR1 and CDR2 (germline): LGHDT, YNNKEL (reference sequence). This CDR3 contains 17 residues. CDR3 sequence reads: CASSQDLGAVRTDTQYF. Written as DNA, the CDR3 is TGTGCCAGCAGCCAAGATCTTGGGGCAGTCCGCACAGATACGCAGTATTTT.

A few counts support this clonotype. The chain has TRBV27 and TRBJ1-5, with TRBD1 as a possible D gene (5 bases). There are 13 residues in the CDR3. Between the trimmed V and J ends, which lost 6 bases and 0 bases, there was a span of 6 bases. Germline V CDR1 and CDR2: MNHEY, SMNVEV (reference sequence). CDR3 nucleotides: TGTGCCAGCAGGGGGCTTAGCAATCAGCCCCAGCATTTT. This encodes CASRGLSNQPQHF.

This clonotype was seen ten or more times. The V gene is TRBV28, the J gene TRBJ1-2; 8 bases fit TRBD1. V shed 6 bases and J 0 bases; nucleotides not matched to a gene: 9. The CDR3 is 16 amino acids. Germline V gene lookup returns CDR1 MDHEN and CDR2 SYDVKM. CDR3 nucleotides: TGTGCCAGCAGATCCCCCGGACAGGGACCTAACTATGGCTACACCTTC. Its translation is CASRSPGQGPNYGYTF.

A few counts support this clonotype. The V call is TRBV24-1, the J call TRBJ2-7, with 7 nucleotides matching TRBD1. Germline-derived CDR1 and CDR2 are KGHDR and SFDVKD. The CDR3 runs to 14 residues. The V segment lost 7 bases and the J segment 7 bases; nucleotides outside the gene matches: 12. CDR3 region: CATREIGEGQEQYV. CDR3 DNA sequence: TGTGCCACCAGGGAGATAGGCGAGGGACAGGAGCAGTACGTC.

The chain joins TRBV10-3 to TRBJ1-1; D not certain. Trimming pared 2 bases from V and 5 bases from J, leaving 9 bases between. CDR1 is ENHRY and CDR2 is SYGVKD in the germline V gene. This CDR3 contains 13 residues. This CDR3 reads CAISETGRTEAFF. Here the CDR3 DNA reads TGTGCCATCAGTGAGACCGGGAGGACTGAAGCTTTCTTT.

This clonotype has more than one count but fewer than ten. This rearrangement joins TRBV6-5 to TRBJ2-1; TRBD2 aligns across 7 bases. The V gene's germline CDR1 is MNHEY and CDR2 SVGAGI. The CDR3 extends over 13 amino acids. V lost 4 bases to trimming and J lost 7 bases; unmatched junction nucleotides: 4. DNA of the CDR3: TGTGCCAGCAGTTGGACTAGTGGGAATGAGCAGTTCTTC. Its protein product is CASSWTSGNEQFF.

This clonotype was counted a few times. This chain connects TRBV7-9 to TRBJ2-5; 10 nucleotides match TRBD1. CDR1 is SEHNR and CDR2 is FQNEAQ in the germline V gene (reference sequence). CDR3 length equals 16 residues. The V segment lost 5 bases and the J segment 5 bases; nucleotides outside the gene matches: 11. CDR3 loop: CASSPSGTGALETQYF. Here the CDR3 DNA reads TGTGCCAGCAGCCCTAGTGGGACAGGGGCTCTGGAGACCCAGTACTTC.

This clonotype came up a few times. The rearrangement uses TRBV7-9 and TRBJ2-7; 10 nucleotides line up with TRBD2. Trimming at V came to 4 bases and at J to 5 bases, leaving 11 bases not matched to a gene. Germline V gives CDR1 SEHNR, CDR2 FQNEAQ (reference sequence). This CDR3 is built from 16 residues. The CDR3 region is CASSSASLAGDHEQYF. Written as DNA, the CDR3 is TGTGCCAGCAGCTCAGCATCCCTAGCGGGAGACCACGAGCAGTACTTC.

This chain joins TRBV6-5 and TRBJ2-7, with 11 bases lining up with TRBD2. The CDR3 has 15 residues. V gave up 5 bases and J gave up 4 bases; unmatched junction bases: 7. Germline V gene lookup returns CDR1 MNHEY and CDR2 SVGAGI. Here the CDR3 reads CASSHGLAGDYEQYF. The CDR3 bases are TGTGCCAGCAGTCACGGACTAGCGGGTGATTACGAGCAGTACTTC.

V is TRBV21-1 and J is TRBJ2-7; TRBD2 is the table's D call and was not checked against the DNA. TRBV21-1 is designated a pseudogene. The CDR3 is 12 amino acids. This CDR3 reads CARALAAYEQYV. CDR3 nucleotide sequence: TGTGCCCGAGCACTAGCGGCCTACGAGCAGTACGTC.

Many counts were recorded for this clonotype. The chain uses TRBV7-2 and TRBJ1-1; D is possibly TRBD1 (5 bases). From germline, CDR1 is SGHTA and CDR2 FQGNSA. The CDR3 extends over 15 amino acids. V gave up 6 bases and J gave up 2 bases, with 16 bases separating them. CDR3 amino acids: CASRLSGGANTEAFF. For the CDR3, the DNA is TGTGCCAGCAGGCTCAGTGGGGGTGCAAACACTGAAGCTTTCTTT.

This clonotype showed up just a few times. The J gene is TRBJ2-7, the V gene TRBV6-2 or TRBV6-3, with unresolved D. Per germline, CDR1 MNHEY and CDR2 SVGEGT. This CDR3 spans 15 amino acids. V was shortened by 2 bases and J by 3 bases, with 14 bases between the two germline ends. The CDR3 coding sequence is TGTGCCAGCAGTTACGTTAGAAACGCGTACTACGAGCAGTACGTC. It codes for CASSYVRNAYYEQYV.

In its sample, this clonotype was seen a few times. The chain combines TRBV10-3 with TRBJ2-1; D ambiguous. The CDR3 extends over 13 amino acids. Trimming cost V 2 bases and J 5 bases, with 7 bases left between them. Germline CDR1 and CDR2: ENHRY and SYGVKD. CDR3 sequence: CAISETRDNEQFF. CDR3 bases: TGTGCCATCAGTGAGACGAGAGACAATGAGCAGTTCTTC.

V gene TRBV5-4 combines with J gene TRBJ1-2; the D gene is possibly TRBD1 (6 bases). CDR1 and CDR2 from the germline V gene are SGHNT and YYREEE (reference sequence). Deletions cut 0 bases from V and 8 bases from J, with 11 bases between. This CDR3 is 13 amino acids long. CDR3 sequence (DNA): TGTGCCAGCAGCTTGGCAGGGGCGGGCGGCTACACCTTC. Its translation is CASSLAGAGGYTF.